Below, one TCR beta chain is given with its context. There is no known antigen for this receptor. The input lacks base qualities; no much larger clone sits a single base away. This specimen belongs to a study of response to subunit inactivated influenza vaccine (dated by TCRdb to the late 2010s). Background on the whole study: To follow how T cells responded to a trivalent subunit inactivated influenza vaccine, the researchers relied on deep quantitative profiling of the T cell receptor repertoire. Paper-wide results and their limitations: It was suggested by the authors that each seasonal influenza vaccination may recruit only a limited number of new T cells.

Receptor libraries were prepared by RT-PCR. The run used an Illumina HiSeq 2500. TCRdb reprocessing: public reads trimmed at Q25 with fastp, clones called with MiXCR, in-frame beta chains kept. Merged by CDR3 protein, the rows form single entries marked with the most common genes and DNA. Across this sample there are some 800,000 distinct CDR3 sequences, with about 20% seen only once. The ten largest account for approximately 10% of the sample. This specimen consisted of PBMCs from blood, obtained 4 to 6 days after vaccination. This receptor was obtained from a man aged 50 or older who received an inactivated influenza vaccine. Donor details come from another sample of the same person, matched by shared clones.

The DNA sequence is TGTGCCAGCAGTGAAGGGGGGACAGGGAGTCAGCCCCAGCATTTT. The encoded protein is CASSEGGTGSQPQHF. The chain links TRBV6-1 with TRBJ1-5; TRBD1 agrees with 9 junctional bases. Trimmed from V: 1 base; trimmed from J: 6 bases; junction bases lacking a gene match: 4. From its cysteine to its phenylalanine, the CDR3 spans 15 amino acids. Only the CDR3 DNA is retained, 45 bases long and in frame from the first base. Reading the germline V gene gives CDR1 MNHNS and CDR2 SASEGT.